The T cell receptor (beta chain) under discussion was sequenced for a study of cytomegalovirus exposure and HLA in healthy donors. Use of 60 Vbeta and 13 Jbeta primers characterized the PCR. Clones were sequenced by immunoSEQ multiplex PCR, and TCRdb holds only the in-frame ones, with some missing. This sample carries around 70,000 clones, with 5% going to the ten biggest clones. About this clone: Its antigen is unknown.

Germline V gives CDR1 SGHAT, CDR2 FQNNGV. V gave up 4 bases and J gave up 2 bases; unmatched junction bases: 5. CDR3 length equals 16 residues. Points from the study as a whole: Rare TCR sequences dominated, though some public TCRs recurred in many donors.

The genes are TRBV11-2 and TRBJ1-5; TRBD1 aligns across 10 bases. Sequenced material: PBMCs. This clonotype originated in a woman between 40 and 50 years old in good health and CMV-seropositive. The CDR3 DNA reads as TGTGCCAGCAGCTCGGGGACAGGGGTAGGCAATCAGCCCCAGCATTTT. This translates into CASSSGTGVGNQPQHF.